This entry lists 9 T cell receptor beta chains sequenced from one sample in a study of blood T cell repertoires in COVID-19. Generated by immunoSEQ multiplex PCR, the TCRdb table keeps only in-frame clones and is missing some. This sample has 300,000 or so clones, with more than 75% found just once. The sequencing sample was made of peripheral blood. Every receptor here comes from a woman aged 40-49 years who had recovered from COVID-19.

This sequence joins TRBV6-5 and TRBJ2-1; possible D gene TRBD2, 6 bases. V shed 8 bases and J shed 5 bases, with 13 bases lying between them. Germline V gene data show CDR1 as MNHEY and CDR2 as SVGAGI. The CDR3 is 13 amino acids. CDR3 bases: TGTGCCAGCGGAGGGGTGGGGGACAATGAGCAGTTCTTC. Its translation is CASGGVGDNEQFF.

The chain uses TRBV18 and TRBJ1-4; 8 nucleotides agree with TRBD1. J lost 10 bases, V lost 3 bases, and 7 bases had no gene match. The CDR3 is 14 residues long. Germline values: CDR1 KGHSH, CDR2 LQKENI. The CDR3 region has the DNA TGTGCCAGCTCACCCCCAGGGGGCGGCGGAAAACTGTTTTTT. It yields the protein CASSPPGGGGKLFF.

This chain uses TRBV6-5 with TRBJ1-1; TRBD1 is a possible D gene (6 bases). The germline V and J ends were trimmed by 4 bases and 4 bases, with 16 bases remaining between them. The CDR3 has 15 amino acids. Germline assignment: CDR1 MNHEY and CDR2 SVGAGI. DNA of the CDR3: TGTGCCAGCAGTTCTAGACAGGACGGGCTCACTGAAGCTTTCTTT. Amino acids: CASSSRQDGLTEAFF.

The rearrangement uses TRBV18 and TRBJ1-2, with 10 bases that match TRBD1. In germline, CDR1 is KGHSH, CDR2 LQKENI. V dropped 6 bases and J dropped 3; count of bases not matched to a gene: 10. The CDR3 runs 16 residues. CDR3 protein: CASSPGQGRSDYGYTF. Written as DNA, the CDR3 is TGTGCCAGCTCCCCGGGACAGGGGAGAAGTGACTATGGCTACACCTTC. The full variable domain, rest sourced from reference TRBV18 and TRBJ1-2, is NAGVMQNPRHLVRRRGQEARLRCSPMKGHSHVYWYRQLPEEGLKFMVYLQKENIIDESGMPKERFSAEFPKEGPSILRIQQVVRGDSAAYFCASSPGQGRSDYGYTFGSGTRLTVV.

The chain joins TRBV29-1 to TRBJ1-4; D is ambiguous. This CDR3 is 14 amino acids long. The V end lost 6 bases, the J end lost 7 bases, and 18 bases lay between the germline ends. Germline CDR1 SQVTM, CDR2 ANQGSEA. Here the CDR3 DNA reads TGCAGCGTCGCGCATCGGGGTGGAAGTGAAAAACTGTTTTTT. This sequence encodes CSVAHRGGSEKLFF.

The chain carries TRBV7-9 and TRBJ2-1; the D is unclear. This CDR3 has 15 amino acids. Germline CDR1 SEHNR, CDR2 FQNEAQ (reference sequence). V was pared by 6 bases and J by 0 bases, with 12 bases between. CDR3 nucleotides: TGTGCCAGCAGTCGTGGTCCGAGCTCCTACAATGAGCAGTTCTTC. It encodes CASSRGPSSYNEQFF.

For this clone: This sample includes further DNA sequences coding for the same CDR3. The J gene is TRBJ1-1, the V gene TRBV12-3 or TRBV12-4, with D perhaps matching TRBD1 (5 bases). The V gene lost 5 bases and the J gene lost 2 bases, with 9 bases spanning the gap. This CDR3 has 13 amino acids. The CDR3 region is CASSPTVNTEAFF. The DNA for the CDR3 is TGTGCCAGCAGTCCGACAGTAAACACTGAAGCTTTCTTT.

The gene calls are TRBV9 and TRBJ1-4; 7 bases agree with TRBD1. With 5 bases clipped from V and 8 bases from J, the junction kept 9 bases outside the gene matches. Per the germline V gene, CDR1 is SGDLS and CDR2 is YYNGEE. This CDR3 comprises 14 residues. The CDR3 reads CASSGTVGSEKLFF. CDR3 nucleotides: TGTGCCAGCAGTGGGACAGTAGGGAGCGAAAAACTGTTTTTT.

This chain links TRBV19 with TRBJ1-5; D is unclear. The germline V and J ends were trimmed by 5 bases and 7 bases, with 9 bases remaining between them. This CDR3 has 12 amino acids. CDR1 LNHDA and CDR2 SQIVND come from the germline V gene (reference sequence). Here the CDR3 DNA reads TGTGCCAGTAGTCTCCGACACCAGCCCCAGCATTTT. This codes for CASSLRHQPQHF.